Presented here are 32 T cell receptor beta chains from one specimen sequenced in a study of low-dose radiotherapy and immunotherapy resistance in tumors. Gene-specific TRAV and TRBV primers were used for first-strand cDNA, covering alpha and beta chains. TCRs underwent around 18 PCR cycles of amplification with a constant-region primer and V-primer adapter. Via MiXCR, TCRdb re-called the reads, giving one row per CDR3 protein. This sample has around 10,000 distinct CDR3 sequences; approximately 55% occur once, and the top ten carry approximately 8.8%. The origin of the receptors is a human donor with advanced metastatic prostate, ovarian, gallbladder or colorectal cancer (not recorded which). This table probably holds off-target reads from a library built for another chain.

The chain employs TRBV30 and TRBJ2-1, with a weak D call TRBD2 (6 bases). CDR1 GTSNPN and CDR2 SVGIG come from the germline V gene (reference sequence). V lost 6 bases and J 8 bases, leaving 14 bases between the germline ends. The CDR3 is 12 residues long. The CDR3 nucleotides are TGTGCCTGCAACTACTGGGGGGATGAGCAGTTCTTC. Translation gives CACNYWGDEQFF.

The rearrangement links TRBV9 to TRBJ2-3; 9 nucleotides line up with TRBD2. The CDR3 is 15 amino acids. With V trimmed by 2 bases and J by 2 bases, 3 bases remained unmatched. From germline, CDR1 is SGDLS and CDR2 YYNGEE. CDR3 sequence: CASSVSGSDTDTQYF. The DNA of the CDR3 is TGTGCCAGCAGCGTTAGCGGGAGTGACACAGATACGCAGTATTTT.

The gene calls are TRBV6-8 and TRBJ2-1, with D perhaps TRBD2 (5 bases). Looked up from germline, CDR1 is MNHGY and CDR2 is SAAAGT. Between the trimmed V and J ends, which lost 2 bases and 8 bases, there was a span of 13 bases. This CDR3 has 14 residues. The chain's CDR3 is CASSYHPTRDEQFF. The CDR3, as DNA: TGTGCCAGCAGTTACCATCCTACTAGGGATGAGCAGTTCTTC.

V usage is TRBV20-1 and J usage is TRBJ1-2; 7 bases align to TRBD1. CDR1 DFQATT and CDR2 SNEGSKA come from the germline V gene (reference sequence). The CDR3 runs to 17 residues. The CDR3 spells CGVAPKLQGPVARGYTF. In DNA, the CDR3 is TGCGGAGTTGCCCCAAAGTTACAGGGGCCCGTCGCTCGTGGCTACACCTTC.

This clonotype was seen a handful of times. This chain connects TRBV5-1 to TRBJ1-1; D remains unclear. CDR1 is SGHRS and CDR2 is YFSETQ in the germline V gene. Trimming shortened V by 1 base and J by 5 bases, and 9 bases separated the two germline ends. This CDR3 spans 13 amino acids. CDR3 bases: TGCGCCAGCAGCTTGCTTGGGCTGACTGAAGCTTTCTTT. Its protein is CASSLLGLTEAFF.

This chain links TRBV28 with TRBJ2-7; 9 bases match TRBD1. This CDR3 spans 15 amino acids. Germline loops: CDR1 MDHEN, CDR2 SYDVKM. The V and J ends lost 5 bases and 2 bases, in that order; junction bases with no gene match: 7. For the CDR3, the DNA is TGTGCCAGCAGTAAACCCGGGACAGGGACCTACGAGCAGTACTTC. Translating gives CASSKPGTGTYEQYF.

The chain employs TRBV7-6 and TRBJ2-7; perhaps TRBD1 as D (5 bases). This CDR3 spans 18 amino acids. Trimming left V 2 bases short and J 4 bases short, with 24 bases between. The germline V gene has CDR1 SGHVS and CDR2 FNYEAQ. CDR3 sequence (DNA): TGTGCCAGCAGCTTATTAGGGCAGGGAATAGGCGAAGGGTACGAGCAGTACTTC. It is translated as CASSLLGQGIGEGYEQYF.

The chain employs TRBV28 and TRBJ2-1; TRBD1 agrees at 7 bases. The CDR3 contains 15 residues. Per the germline V gene, CDR1 is MDHEN and CDR2 is SYDVKM. J gave up 4 bases and V 7 bases, and 10 bases lay outside the gene matches. The CDR3 loop is CASKSPTGVYNEQFF. DNA for the CDR3: TGTGCCAGCAAAAGCCCAACAGGGGTTTACAATGAGCAGTTCTTC.

This chain uses TRBV30 with TRBJ2-7, with a tentative D call TRBD1 (6 bases). There are 13 residues in the CDR3. With 0 bases removed from V and 5 bases from J, the gap between germline ends came to 11 bases. CDR1 is GTSNPN and CDR2 is SVGIG in the germline V gene (reference sequence). In nucleotides, the CDR3 is TGTGCCTGGAGTGTTAACAGGGACCACGAGCAGTACTTC. Protein sequence: CAWSVNRDHEQYF.

The chain links TRBV5-5 to TRBJ2-5; D remains unclear. Germline loops: CDR1 SGHKS, CDR2 YYEKEE (reference sequence). The CDR3 totals 14 residues. The V end was cut by 3 bases, the J end by 2 bases, with 11 bases between. CDR3 in amino acids: CASSSMAGQETQYF. CDR3 DNA: TGTGCCAGCAGCTCTATGGCAGGACAAGAGACCCAGTACTTC.

This chain links TRBV12-3 or TRBV12-4 with TRBJ1-6, with D perhaps TRBD1 (5 bases). With 3 bases removed from V and 6 bases from J, the gap between germline ends came to 12 bases. The CDR3 is 15 residues long. The CDR3 spells CASSLGPGANSPLHF. The CDR3 coding sequence is TGTGCCAGCAGTTTGGGACCCGGGGCTAATTCACCCCTCCACTTT.

In the case of this clonotype: Relative to the germline gene, one junction end is altered; a read error may explain this. The chain employs TRBV5-3 and TRBJ2-5; maybe TRBD2 (6 bases). TRBV5-3 is identified as an open reading frame with a role that is uncertain. CDR3 size: 14 residues. The CDR3 nucleotides are TGTGCCAGCAGCTTAGGCAGGAGGGGAGAGACCCAGTACTTC. Its protein is CASSLGRRGETQYF.

This clonotype was counted only a few times. This CDR3 reads CASSLSGRVGQPQHF. The CDR3 DNA reads TGTGCCAGCAGTTTATCTGGCAGGGTCGGACAGCCCCAGCATTTT. The chain is built from TRBV28 and TRBJ1-5, with D tentatively TRBD1 (5 bases). Germline V CDR1 and CDR2: MDHEN, SYDVKM. The CDR3 sequence is 15 residues long. Trimming took off 1 base at V and 7 bases at J, with 14 bases between the two ends.

The rearrangement links TRBV21-1 to TRBJ2-1; TRBD1, the table's D call, was not compared with the DNA. TRBV21-1 counts as a pseudogene. The CDR3 extends over 14 amino acids. CDR3 DNA: TGTGCCAGCACGGGACATCGCCCGGACAATGAGCAGTTCTTC. As protein: CASTGHRPDNEQFF.

This clonotype has more than one count but fewer than ten. The chain recombines TRBV10-3 with TRBJ1-1; D ambiguous. With 0 bases removed from V and 2 bases from J, the gap between germline ends came to 10 bases. The CDR3 sequence is 15 residues long. Germline CDR1 is ENHRY and CDR2 is SYGVKD. CDR3 nucleotide sequence: TGTGCCATCAGTGAGTCGGGAGGCGGAAACACTGAAGCTTTCTTT. Its protein is CAISESGGGNTEAFF.

The rearrangement joins TRBV18 to TRBJ1-2, with TRBD1 matching 10 bases. There are 15 residues in the CDR3. Per germline, CDR1 KGHSH and CDR2 LQKENI. J gave up 4 bases and V 5 bases, and 7 bases lay outside the gene matches. The CDR3 protein is CASSTGQGDSYGYTF. The CDR3 DNA sequence: TGTGCCAGCTCAACTGGACAGGGGGACAGCTATGGCTACACCTTC.

This chain connects TRBV18 to TRBJ2-6; D uncertain. The CDR3 covers 15 residues. Trimming removed 1 base at V and 1 base at J, with 5 bases between. Per the germline V gene, CDR1 is KGHSH and CDR2 is LQKENI. CDR3 amino acids: CASSPLGSGANVLTF. The CDR3 region has the DNA TGTGCCAGCTCACCACTGGGATCTGGGGCCAACGTCCTGACTTTC.

V is TRBV28 and J is TRBJ2-1, with D possibly matching TRBD2 (6 bases). The CDR3 is made up of 16 amino acids. V shed 5 bases and J shed 7 bases, with 21 bases lying between them. The germline V gene has CDR1 MDHEN and CDR2 SYDVKM. The CDR3 loop is CASSDTSWSRGNEQFF. As DNA, the CDR3 is TGTGCCAGCAGTGATACTAGCTGGAGTCGCGGGAATGAGCAGTTCTTC.

Sample share makes this clonotype large. This chain uses TRBV28 with TRBJ2-7; D is perhaps TRBD1 (6 bases). V was pared by 6 bases and J by 3 bases, with 15 bases between. CDR1 is MDHEN, CDR2 SYDVKM, per germline. The CDR3 extends over 14 amino acids. CDR3 region: CASRAQGSLYEQYF. The CDR3 nucleotides are TGTGCCAGCAGGGCGCAGGGGAGCCTCTACGAGCAGTACTTC.

V is TRBV29-1 and J is TRBJ2-1, with 14 bases matching TRBD2. The CDR3 has 17 amino acids. The V segment lost 7 bases and the J segment 8 bases; nucleotides outside the gene matches: 16. Per germline, CDR1 SQVTM and CDR2 ANQGSEA. CDR3 nucleotides: TGCAGCGGAAACGCTGCCGGGACTAGCGGGAGAGGCGATGAGCAGTTCTTC. It yields the protein CSGNAAGTSGRGDEQFF.

The V and J genes are TRBV2 and TRBJ2-1; TRBD2 is a possible D gene (7 bases). The CDR3 totals 15 residues. CDR1 SNHLY and CDR2 FYNNEI come from the germline V gene. Trimming took off 6 bases at V and 2 bases at J, with 14 bases between the two ends. The CDR3 spells CASRIQGGPYNEQFF. DNA for the CDR3: TGTGCCAGCAGGATACAGGGAGGGCCCTACAATGAGCAGTTCTTC. The full variable domain, with the rest looked up from reference TRBV2 and TRBJ2-1, is EPEVTQTPSHQVTQMGQEVILRCVPISNHLYFYWYRQILGQKVEFLVSFYNNEISEKSEIFDDQFSVERPDGSNFTLKIRSTKLEDSAMYFCASRIQGGPYNEQFFGPGTRLTVL.

Only a few counts were recorded for this clonotype. The V call is TRBV19, the J call TRBJ2-2; 9 bases are shared with TRBD1. The length of the CDR3 is 20 residues. J lost 3 bases, V lost 0 bases, and 14 bases had no gene match. Germline lookup yields CDR1 LNHDA and CDR2 SQIVND (reference sequence). The CDR3 spells CASSIDTTGQGVGYTGELFF. CDR3 in DNA: TGTGCCAGTAGTATAGACACAACGGGACAGGGTGTGGGGTACACCGGGGAGCTGTTTTTT.

This clonotype was observed a few times. V is TRBV20-1 and J is TRBJ2-5; unclear D gene. The CDR3 spans 10 residues. The V end lost 1 base, the J end lost 5 bases, and 2 bases lay between the germline ends. The V gene's germline CDR1 is DFQATT and CDR2 SNEGSKA (reference sequence). Here the CDR3 DNA reads TGCAGTGCTAGAGTGGAGACCCAGTACTTC. Translated, it gives CSARVETQYF.

The chain carries TRBV3-1 and TRBJ1-2; 12 positions agree with TRBD1. The germline gives CDR1 LGHDT, CDR2 YNNKEL (reference sequence). The CDR3 loop spans 17 amino acids. Trimming cost V 4 bases and J 4 bases; bases outside gene matches: 10. The CDR3 spells CASSRSGQGAQGYGYTF. The CDR3 DNA reads as TGTGCCAGCAGCCGATCGGGACAGGGGGCGCAGGGCTATGGCTACACCTTC.

This chain joins TRBV5-4 and TRBJ2-7; 7 nucleotides line up with TRBD2. The CDR3 has 13 amino acids. Germline lookup yields CDR1 SGHNT and CDR2 YYREEE (reference sequence). The CDR3 DNA is TGTGCAATCCGTGGGCTAGCGGACTACGAGCAGTACTTC. It translates to CAIRGLADYEQYF.

This CDR3 is CASRDGTGVNEQFF. The CDR3 coding sequence is TGTGCCAGCAGGGATGGGACAGGGGTTAATGAGCAGTTCTTC. This rearrangement joins TRBV6-1 to TRBJ2-1, with TRBD1 matching 10 bases. The V gene end was trimmed by 6 bases and the J gene end by 7 bases; junction bases not matched to a gene: 6. CDR3 length: 14 amino acids. Germline V gives CDR1 MNHNS, CDR2 SASEGT.

This chain joins TRBV5-1 and TRBJ2-1, with TRBD2 identical over 11 bases. The length of the CDR3 is 17 residues. Germline trimming cut 3 bases from V and 6 bases from J; bases unmatched to any gene: 11. Germline assignment: CDR1 SGHRS and CDR2 YFSETQ. The CDR3 sequence: CASSSSQPGTSGNEQFF. The CDR3 DNA is TGCGCCAGCAGCTCGAGTCAACCCGGGACTAGCGGCAATGAGCAGTTCTTC.

This clonotype was counted between two and nine times. This chain joins TRBV18 and TRBJ2-7; no reliable D call. The ends were cut back, 4 bases at V and 0 bases at J, with 16 bases in the middle. CDR1 and CDR2 (germline): KGHSH, LQKENI. This CDR3 comprises 16 residues. The CDR3 region is CASSLTGRSSSYEQYF. CDR3 sequence (DNA): TGTGCCAGCTCACTAACTGGACGGAGCAGCTCCTACGAGCAGTACTTC.

This clonotype has only a few counts. The chain uses TRBV28 and TRBJ2-1; D gene uncertain. CDR3 size: 11 residues. Germline values: CDR1 MDHEN, CDR2 SYDVKM. The V and J ends lost 7 bases and 12 bases respectively, with 13 bases between them. In nucleotides, the CDR3 is TGTGCCAGCACCCTGGGCTTCCTGCAGTTCTTC. Translated, it gives CASTLGFLQFF.

The chain couples TRBV18 to TRBJ1-1; 7 bases align to TRBD1. Germline assignment: CDR1 KGHSH and CDR2 LQKENI. This CDR3 contains 16 residues. Trimming removed 3 bases from V and 1 base from J; junction bases left unmatched: 8. CDR3 sequence reads: CASSPSTGSKNTEAFF. CDR3 coding DNA: TGTGCCAGCTCACCTTCGACAGGGAGTAAGAACACTGAAGCTTTCTTT.

V gene TRBV5-6 combines with J gene TRBJ2-1, with TRBD2 matching 11 bases. J lost 7 bases, V lost 1 base, and 4 bases had no gene match. CDR3 length: 15 residues. CDR1 is SGHDT, CDR2 YYEEEE, per germline. CDR3 bases: TGTGCCAGCAGCTTGAAACTAGCGGGAGTGAATGAGCAGTTCTTC. It specifies CASSLKLAGVNEQFF.

The V gene is TRBV21-1, the J gene TRBJ2-7; the table's D call, TRBD1, has no DNA check behind it. TRBV21-1 is a pseudogene locus. The CDR3 runs to 9 residues. CDR3: CASNLGRYF. The CDR3 region has the DNA TGTGCCAGCAACTTGGGGCGGTACTTC.